This T cell receptor (beta chain) was sequenced for a study of cytomegalovirus exposure and HLA in healthy donors. Findings of the study overall: Of the V segments, some could not be distinguished, including TRBV6-2 and TRBV6-3, and were excluded. A later analysis by the authors found several of the most significant clusters apparently linked to common viral pathogens. The study designated 150 to 200 TCR beta chains cytomegalovirus-associated.

There was no recording of CMV serostatus for this donor. In regard to this clone: The target antigen is unknown.

PCR used 60 Vbeta primers and 13 Jbeta primers. Clones were read by immunoSEQ multiplex PCR, and TCRdb kept only the in-frame ones, dropping some. The sample includes around 160,000 clones, approximately 79% of them seen just once. V was shortened by 0 bases and J by 0 bases, with 6 bases between the two germline ends. Germline-derived CDR1 and CDR2 are MNHNY and SVGAGI (reference sequence). The CDR3 has 14 amino acids. The specimen was PBMCs. This receptor was obtained from a human donor in good health. This chain connects TRBV6-6 to TRBJ2-7; weak D call: TRBD1 (6 bases). The CDR3 coding sequence is TGTGCCAGCAGTTACTCGGACAGCTCCTACGAGCAGTACTTC. Protein product: CASSYSDSSYEQYF.